This entry lists 4 T cell receptor beta chains sequenced from one sample in a study of cytomegalovirus exposure and HLA in healthy donors. Primers: 60 Vbeta forward and 13 Jbeta reverse. Repertoires were generated with immunoSEQ multiplex PCR, while TCRdb's copy carries only in-frame clones and drops some. The sample includes approximately 90,000 clones, roughly 80% of them seen just once. The sequenced sample was PBMCs. The receptors derive from a boy younger than 18 in good health and CMV-seronegative.

The V and J genes are TRBV30 and TRBJ1-1; possible D gene TRBD1, 5 bases. The V gene lost 1 base and the J gene lost 3 bases, with 18 bases spanning the gap. Germline-derived CDR1 and CDR2 are GTSNPN and SVGIG (reference sequence). The CDR3 contains 16 residues. The DNA of the CDR3 is TGTGCCTGGAGTGCCGACAGCCTGCAAGGGTACACTGAAGCTTTCTTT. Translated: CAWSADSLQGYTEAFF.

The rearrangement uses TRBV5-4 and TRBJ1-1, with D possibly TRBD1 on 5 matching bases. Trimming took 1 base from V and 2 from J, leaving 12 bases between them. This CDR3 comprises 15 residues. Germline CDR1 reads SGHNT; CDR2 reads YYREEE (reference sequence). The CDR3 DNA sequence: TGTGCCAGCAGCTTGAAACGGACAACTAACACTGAAGCTTTCTTT. The encoded protein is CASSLKRTTNTEAFF.

This clone occurred a few times. CDR3 nucleotide sequence: TGTGCCTCGATAAGACAGGGTCTTATGAACACTGAAGCTTTCTTT. Protein: CASIRQGLMNTEAFF. The rearrangement joins TRBV30 to TRBJ1-1, with 7 bases fitting TRBD1. The germline gives CDR1 GTSNPN, CDR2 SVGIG (reference sequence). The CDR3 consists of 15 residues. Trimming took 7 bases from V and 0 from J; bases not matched to a gene: 11.

The chain recombines TRBV30 with TRBJ2-4, with TRBD1 identical over 8 bases. The length of the CDR3 is 14 residues. V was pared by 2 bases and J by 7 bases, with 7 bases of the junction left unmatched. The germline V gene encodes CDR1 GTSNPN and CDR2 SVGIG (reference sequence). This chain's CDR3 is CAWSPWTGMNIQYF. As DNA, the CDR3 is TGTGCCTGGAGTCCCTGGACAGGGATGAACATTCAGTACTTC.